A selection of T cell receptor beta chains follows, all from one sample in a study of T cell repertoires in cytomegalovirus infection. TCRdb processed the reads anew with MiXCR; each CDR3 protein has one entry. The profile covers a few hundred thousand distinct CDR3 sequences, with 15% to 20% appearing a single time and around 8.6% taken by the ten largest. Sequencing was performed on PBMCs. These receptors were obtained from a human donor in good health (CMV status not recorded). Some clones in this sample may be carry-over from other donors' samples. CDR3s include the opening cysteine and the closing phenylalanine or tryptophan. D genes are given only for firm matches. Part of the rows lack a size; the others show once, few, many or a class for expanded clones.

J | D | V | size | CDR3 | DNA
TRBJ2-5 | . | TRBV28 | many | CASSLTRPSRGETQYF | TGTGCCAGCAGTTTAACGAGGCCCTCCCGGGGGGAGACCCAGTACTTC
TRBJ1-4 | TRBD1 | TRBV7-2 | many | CASSLGQGVREKLFF | TGTGCCAGCAGCTTAGGGCAGGGGGTGCGTGAAAAACTGTTTTTT
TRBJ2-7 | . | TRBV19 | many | CASSIGSGYEQYF | TGTGCCAGTAGTATCGGGAGTGGATACGAGCAGTACTTC
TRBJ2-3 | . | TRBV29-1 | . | CSVPADSTTSDTQYF | TGCAGCGTCCCGGCGGACAGTACCACTAGCGATACGCAGTATTTT
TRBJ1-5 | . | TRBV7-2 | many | CASSLTRQDSNQPQHF | TGTGCCAGCAGCTTAACAAGGCAGGATAGCAATCAGCCCCAGCATTTT
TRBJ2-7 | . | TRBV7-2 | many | CASSFSLTEQYF | TGTGCCAGCAGCTTCTCCTTGACCGAGCAGTACTTC
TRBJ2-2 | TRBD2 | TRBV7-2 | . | CASSSFSGGASGELFF | TGTGCCAGCAGTAGCTTTTCGGGGGGGGCCTCCGGGGAGCTGTTTTTT
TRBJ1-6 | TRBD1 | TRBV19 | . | CATRDRKSSYNSPLHF | TGTGCCACCCGGGACAGGAAGAGCTCCTATAATTCACCCCTCCACTTT
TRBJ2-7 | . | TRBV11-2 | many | CASSKTRSKAYEQYF | TGTGCCAGCAGCAAGACCAGGAGCAAGGCCTACGAGCAGTACTTC
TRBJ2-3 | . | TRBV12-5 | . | CASGLVLGPGITDTQYF | TGTGCTAGTGGTTTGGTACTGGGGCCAGGCATCACAGATACGCAGTATTTT
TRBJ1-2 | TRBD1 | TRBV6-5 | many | CASSYSSGGGYGYTF | TGTGCCAGCAGTTACTCATCAGGGGGCGGCTATGGCTACACCTTC
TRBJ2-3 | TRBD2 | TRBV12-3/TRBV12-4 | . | CASSSIRRGAPQYF | TGTGCCAGCAGTTCGATTAGGCGGGGGGCCCCTCAGTATTTT
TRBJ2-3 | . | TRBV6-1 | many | CASSSASGVTDTQYF | TGTGCCAGCAGTTCAGCAAGCGGAGTCACAGATACGCAGTATTTT
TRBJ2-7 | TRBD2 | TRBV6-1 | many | CASSPGLAANEQYF | TGTGCCAGCAGTCCGGGACTAGCGGCCAACGAGCAGTACTTC
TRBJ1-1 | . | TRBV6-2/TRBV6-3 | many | CASSYPGVAGNVAFF | TGTGCCAGCAGTTACCCGGGAGTCGCAGGGAATGTAGCTTTCTTT
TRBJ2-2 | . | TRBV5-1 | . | CASSATRGTGELFF | TGCGCCAGCAGTGCAACGAGAGGCACCGGGGAGCTGTTTTTT
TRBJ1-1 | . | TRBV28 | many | CASSFPNPTTRAFF | TGTGCCAGCAGTTTCCCCAACCCCACCACAAGAGCTTTCTTT
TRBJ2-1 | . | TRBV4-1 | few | CASSQAPGGRGEQFF | TGCGCCAGCAGCCAAGCCCCCGGGGGGCGCGGTGAGCAGTTCTTC
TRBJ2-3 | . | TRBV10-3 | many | CAISESEARDTQYF | TGTGCCATCAGTGAGTCGGAGGCTAGAGATACGCAGTATTTT
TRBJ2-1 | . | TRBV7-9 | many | CASSMTSPDEQFF | TGTGCCAGCAGCATGACGAGTCCCGATGAGCAGTTCTTC
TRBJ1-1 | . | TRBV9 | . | CASSVEPGMNTEAFF | TGTGCCAGCAGCGTAGAACCGGGGATGAACACTGAAGCTTTCTTT
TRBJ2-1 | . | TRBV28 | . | CASSFLVGSHNEQFF | TGTGCCAGCAGTTTCTTGGTAGGGAGTCACAATGAGCAGTTCTTC
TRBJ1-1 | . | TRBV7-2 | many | CASSLYRMNTEAFF | TGTGCCAGCAGCTTGTACAGGATGAACACTGAAGCTTTCTTT
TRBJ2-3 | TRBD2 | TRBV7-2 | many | CASSKVGWEGRNTQYF | TGTGCCAGCAGCAAGGTCGGTTGGGAGGGACGGAATACGCAGTATTTT
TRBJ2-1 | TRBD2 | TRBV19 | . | CASSIVAGGHNEQFF | TGTGCCAGTAGTATAGTAGCGGGGGGACACAATGAGCAGTTCTTC